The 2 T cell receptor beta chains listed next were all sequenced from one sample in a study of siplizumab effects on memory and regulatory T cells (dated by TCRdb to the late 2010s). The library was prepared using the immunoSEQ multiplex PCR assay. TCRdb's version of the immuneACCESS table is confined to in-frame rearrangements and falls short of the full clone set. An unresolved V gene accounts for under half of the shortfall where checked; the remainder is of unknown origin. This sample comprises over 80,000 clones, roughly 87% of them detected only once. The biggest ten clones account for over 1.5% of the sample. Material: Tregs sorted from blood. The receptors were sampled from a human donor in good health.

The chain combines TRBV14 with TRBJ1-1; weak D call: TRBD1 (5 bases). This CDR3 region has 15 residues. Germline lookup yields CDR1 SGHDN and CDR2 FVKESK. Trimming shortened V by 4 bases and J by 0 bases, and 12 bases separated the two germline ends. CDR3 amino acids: CASSLRQFMNTEAFF. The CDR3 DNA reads TGTGCCAGCAGCCTGAGACAGTTCATGAACACTGAAGCTTTCTTT.

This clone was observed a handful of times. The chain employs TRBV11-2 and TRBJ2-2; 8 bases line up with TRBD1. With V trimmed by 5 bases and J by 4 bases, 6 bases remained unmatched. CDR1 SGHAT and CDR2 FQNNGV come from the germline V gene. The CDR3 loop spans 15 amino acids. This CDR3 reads CASSMTGAPTGELFF. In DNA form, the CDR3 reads TGTGCCAGCAGCATGACAGGGGCGCCCACCGGGGAGCTGTTTTTT.